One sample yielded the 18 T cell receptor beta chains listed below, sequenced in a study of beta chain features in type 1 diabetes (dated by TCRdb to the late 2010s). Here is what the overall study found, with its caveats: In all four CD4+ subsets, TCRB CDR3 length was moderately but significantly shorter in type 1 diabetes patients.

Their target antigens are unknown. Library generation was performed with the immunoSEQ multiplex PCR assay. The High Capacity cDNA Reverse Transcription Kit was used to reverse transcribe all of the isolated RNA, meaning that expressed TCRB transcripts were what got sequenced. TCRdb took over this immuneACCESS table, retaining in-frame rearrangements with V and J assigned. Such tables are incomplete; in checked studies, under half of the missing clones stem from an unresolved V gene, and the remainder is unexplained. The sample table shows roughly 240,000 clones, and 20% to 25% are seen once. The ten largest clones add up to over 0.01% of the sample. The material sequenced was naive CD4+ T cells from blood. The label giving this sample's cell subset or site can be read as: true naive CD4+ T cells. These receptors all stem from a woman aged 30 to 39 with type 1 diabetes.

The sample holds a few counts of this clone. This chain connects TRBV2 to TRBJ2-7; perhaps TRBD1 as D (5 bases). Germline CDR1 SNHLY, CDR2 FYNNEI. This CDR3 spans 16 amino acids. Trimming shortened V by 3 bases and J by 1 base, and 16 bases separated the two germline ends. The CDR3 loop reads CASSEQGADKSYEQYF. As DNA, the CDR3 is TGTGCCAGCAGTGAGCAAGGGGCTGACAAGTCCTACGAGCAGTACTTC.

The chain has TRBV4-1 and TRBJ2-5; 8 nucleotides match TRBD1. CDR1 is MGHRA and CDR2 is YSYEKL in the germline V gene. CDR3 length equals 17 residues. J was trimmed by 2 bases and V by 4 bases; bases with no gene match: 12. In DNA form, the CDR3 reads TGCGCCAGCAGCCTTCCACCCCCGGACAGGGTACAAGAGACCCAGTACTTC. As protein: CASSLPPPDRVQETQYF.

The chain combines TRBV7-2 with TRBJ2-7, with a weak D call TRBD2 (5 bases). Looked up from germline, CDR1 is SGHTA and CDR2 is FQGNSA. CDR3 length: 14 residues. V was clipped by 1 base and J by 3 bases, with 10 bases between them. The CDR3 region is CASSLELGDYEQYF. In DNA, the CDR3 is TGTGCCAGCAGCTTAGAACTAGGCGACTACGAGCAGTACTTC. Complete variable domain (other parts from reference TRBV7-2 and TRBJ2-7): GAGVSQSPSNKVTEKGKDVELRCDPISGHTALYWYRQSLGQGLEFLIYFQGNSAPDKSGLPSDRFSAERTGGSVSTLTIQRTQQEDSAVYLCASSLELGDYEQYFGPGTRLTVT.

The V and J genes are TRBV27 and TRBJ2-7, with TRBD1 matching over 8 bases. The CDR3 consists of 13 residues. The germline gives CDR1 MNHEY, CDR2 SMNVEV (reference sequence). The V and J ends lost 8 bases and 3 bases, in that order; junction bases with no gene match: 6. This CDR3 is CASGPGTGYEQYF. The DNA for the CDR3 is TGTGCCAGCGGCCCCGGGACAGGCTACGAGCAGTACTTC.

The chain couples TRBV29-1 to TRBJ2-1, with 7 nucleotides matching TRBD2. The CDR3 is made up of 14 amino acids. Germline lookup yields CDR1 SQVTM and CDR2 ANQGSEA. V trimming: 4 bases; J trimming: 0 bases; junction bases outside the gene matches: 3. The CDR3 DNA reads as TGCAGCGTTGGCGGGAGCAGCTCCTACAATGAGCAGTTCTTC. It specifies CSVGGSSSYNEQFF.

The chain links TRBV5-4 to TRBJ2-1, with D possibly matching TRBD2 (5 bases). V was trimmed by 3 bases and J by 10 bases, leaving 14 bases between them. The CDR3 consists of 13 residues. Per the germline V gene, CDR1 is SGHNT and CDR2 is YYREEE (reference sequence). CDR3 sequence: CASSSNPGNEQFF. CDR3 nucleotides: TGTGCCAGCAGCTCCAACCCCGGGAACGAGCAGTTCTTC.

The CDR3 DNA reads as TGTGCCTGGAGGACGGACAGGGAATGGCTCGTCGGCTACACCTTC. It codes for CAWRTDREWLVGYTF. The chain couples TRBV30 to TRBJ1-2, with 8 nucleotides matching TRBD1. Germline CDR1 and CDR2: GTSNPN and SVGIG (reference sequence). The CDR3 covers 15 residues. After removal of 3 bases from V and 8 bases from J, the junction contained 14 bases not matched to a gene.

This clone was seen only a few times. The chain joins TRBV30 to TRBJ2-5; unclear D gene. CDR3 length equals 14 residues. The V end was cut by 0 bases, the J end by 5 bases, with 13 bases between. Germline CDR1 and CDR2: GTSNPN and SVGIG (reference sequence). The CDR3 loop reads CAWSVSHIGETQYF. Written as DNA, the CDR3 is TGTGCCTGGAGTGTTTCCCACATCGGGGAGACCCAGTACTTC.

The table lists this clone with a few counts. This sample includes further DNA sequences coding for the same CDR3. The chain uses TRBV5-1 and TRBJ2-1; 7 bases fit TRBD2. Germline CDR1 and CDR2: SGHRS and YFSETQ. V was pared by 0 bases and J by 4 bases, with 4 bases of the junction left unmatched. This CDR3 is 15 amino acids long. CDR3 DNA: TGCGCCAGCAGCTTGGGTCTAGCGGAGTACAATGAGCAGTTCTTC. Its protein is CASSLGLAEYNEQFF.

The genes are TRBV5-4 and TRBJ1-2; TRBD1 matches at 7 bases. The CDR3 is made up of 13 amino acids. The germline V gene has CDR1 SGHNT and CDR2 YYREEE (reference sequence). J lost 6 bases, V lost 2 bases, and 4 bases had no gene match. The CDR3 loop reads CASSFQGGDGYTF. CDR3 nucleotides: TGTGCCAGCAGCTTTCAGGGGGGTGATGGCTACACCTTC.

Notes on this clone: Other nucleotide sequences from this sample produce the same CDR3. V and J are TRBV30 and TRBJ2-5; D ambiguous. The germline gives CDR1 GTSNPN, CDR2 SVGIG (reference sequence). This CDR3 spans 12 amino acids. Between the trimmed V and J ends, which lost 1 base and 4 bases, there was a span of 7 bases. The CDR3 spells CAWSGGGETQYF. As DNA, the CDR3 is TGTGCCTGGAGTGGCGGCGGAGAGACCCAGTACTTC.

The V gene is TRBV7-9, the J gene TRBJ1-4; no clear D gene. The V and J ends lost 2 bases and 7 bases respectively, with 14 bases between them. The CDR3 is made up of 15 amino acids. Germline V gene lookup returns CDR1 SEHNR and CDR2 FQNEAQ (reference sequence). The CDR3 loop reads CASSLTSTFTEKLFF. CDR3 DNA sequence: TGTGCCAGCAGCTTAACATCGACTTTTACTGAAAAACTGTTTTTT. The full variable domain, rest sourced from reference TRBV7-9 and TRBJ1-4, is DTGVSQNPRHKITKRGQNVTFRCDPISEHNRLYWYRQTLGQGPEFLTYFQNEAQLEKSRLLSDRFSAERPKGSFSTLEIQRTEQGDSAMYLCASSLTSTFTEKLFFGSGTQLSVL.

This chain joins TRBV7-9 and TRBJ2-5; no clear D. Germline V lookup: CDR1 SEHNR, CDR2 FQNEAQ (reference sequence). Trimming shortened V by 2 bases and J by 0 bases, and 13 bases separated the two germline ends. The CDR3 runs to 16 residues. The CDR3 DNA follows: TGTGCCAGCAGCTTAACTTCGAACTACTACCAAGAGACCCAGTACTTC. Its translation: CASSLTSNYYQETQYF.

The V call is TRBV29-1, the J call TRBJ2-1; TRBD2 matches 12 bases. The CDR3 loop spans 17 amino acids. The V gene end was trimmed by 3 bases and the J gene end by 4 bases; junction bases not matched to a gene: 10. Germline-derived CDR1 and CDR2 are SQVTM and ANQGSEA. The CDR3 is CSVERWTSGTPYNEQFF. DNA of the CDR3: TGCAGCGTTGAGCGCTGGACTAGCGGGACCCCTTACAATGAGCAGTTCTTC.

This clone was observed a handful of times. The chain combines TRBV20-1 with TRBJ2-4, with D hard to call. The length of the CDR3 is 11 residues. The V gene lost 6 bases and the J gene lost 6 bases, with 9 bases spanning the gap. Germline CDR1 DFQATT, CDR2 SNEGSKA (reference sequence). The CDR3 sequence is CSAEQINIQYF. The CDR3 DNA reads TGCAGTGCGGAACAGATAAACATTCAGTACTTC.

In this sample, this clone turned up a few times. CDR3 in amino acids: CASSYVAYEQYF. DNA for the CDR3: TGTGCCAGCAGCTACGTCGCCTACGAGCAGTACTTC. This rearrangement joins TRBV28 to TRBJ2-7; D ambiguous. The CDR3 is 12 amino acids. Germline V lookup: CDR1 MDHEN, CDR2 SYDVKM. Trimming removed 6 bases from V and 2 bases from J, with 8 bases in between.

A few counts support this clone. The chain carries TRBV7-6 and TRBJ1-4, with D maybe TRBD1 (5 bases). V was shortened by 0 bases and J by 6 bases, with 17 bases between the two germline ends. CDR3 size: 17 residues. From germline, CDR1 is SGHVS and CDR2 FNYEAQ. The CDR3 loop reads CASSLALSGTGYEKLFF. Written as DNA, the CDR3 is TGTGCCAGCAGCTTAGCGCTGAGTGGGACTGGGTATGAAAAACTGTTTTTT. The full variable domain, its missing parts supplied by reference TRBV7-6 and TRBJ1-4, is GAGVSQSPRYKVTKRGQDVALRCDPISGHVSLYWYRQALGQGPEFLTYFNYEAQQDKSGLPNDRFSAERPEGSISTLTIQRTEQRDSAMYRCASSLALSGTGYEKLFFGSGTQLSVL.

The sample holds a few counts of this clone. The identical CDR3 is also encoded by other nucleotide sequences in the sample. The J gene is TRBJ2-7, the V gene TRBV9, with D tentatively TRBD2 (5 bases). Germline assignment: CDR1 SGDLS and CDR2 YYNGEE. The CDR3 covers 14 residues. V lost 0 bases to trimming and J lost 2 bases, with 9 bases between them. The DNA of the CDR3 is TGTGCCAGCAGCGTAGAGGCGGGCACCTACGAGCAGTACTTC. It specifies CASSVEAGTYEQYF.